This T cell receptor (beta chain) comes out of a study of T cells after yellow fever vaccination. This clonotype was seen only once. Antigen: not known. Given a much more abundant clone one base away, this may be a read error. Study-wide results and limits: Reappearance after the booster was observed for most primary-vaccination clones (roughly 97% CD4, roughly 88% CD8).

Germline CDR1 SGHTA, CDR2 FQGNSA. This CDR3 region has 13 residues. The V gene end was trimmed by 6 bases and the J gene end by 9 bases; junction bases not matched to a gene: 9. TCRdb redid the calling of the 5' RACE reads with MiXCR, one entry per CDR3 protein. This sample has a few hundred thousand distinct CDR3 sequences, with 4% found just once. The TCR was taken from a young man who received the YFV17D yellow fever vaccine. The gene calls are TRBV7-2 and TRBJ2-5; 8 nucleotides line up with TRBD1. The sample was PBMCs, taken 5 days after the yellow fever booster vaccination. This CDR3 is CASSVDRDEAQYF. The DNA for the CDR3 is TGTGCCAGCAGTGTGGACAGGGACGAGGCCCAGTACTTC.